Given below is one T cell receptor (beta chain) in context. Antigen: not known. The germline gives CDR1 SGHRS, CDR2 YFSETQ. The CDR3 totals 16 residues. Trimming pared 0 bases from V and 2 bases from J, leaving 15 bases between. These data originate in a study of graft-versus-host responses after intestinal transplantation. In the study overall: Multivisceral, liver-intestinal, or isolated intestinal transplants were received by the recipients. For about three years after anti-thymocyte globulin induction, all recipients took tacrolimus and steroids.

Study observations and caveats: Among recipient marrow samples, GvH clones were found; some appeared first in ileum or blood. Circulating GvH clones peaking coincided with falling HvG clones soon after transplant.

Sequencing used immunoSEQ multiplex PCR; TCRdb keeps in-frame clones, though not all of them. Of tens of thousands of clones listed, 85% to 90% are singletons. The genes are TRBV5-1 and TRBJ2-7; tentatively, D is TRBD1 (5 bases). This receptor was identified in a human donor who received an intestinal transplant. This specimen consisted of unstimulated CD4+ T cells sorted from spleen or lymph node cells, obtained before intestinal transplant. The CDR3 region is CASSLGVRVPPYEQYF. The CDR3 nucleotides are TGCGCCAGCAGCTTGGGGGTCAGGGTACCCCCCTACGAGCAGTACTTC.